This is a list of T cell receptor beta chains from one sample in a study of T cell repertoires in cytomegalovirus infection. A single record per CDR3 protein comes from TCRdb applying MiXCR to the reads. The repertoire holds 600,000 to 700,000 distinct CDR3 sequences, with 33% as singletons. These receptors are not linked to any known antigen. The sample was cultured PBMCs, taken from culture after CMV antigen stimulation. These receptors were obtained from a human donor in good health (CMV status not recorded). Some clones in this sample may be carry-over from other donors' samples. CDR3s include the opening cysteine and the closing phenylalanine or tryptophan. The D gene is left open where the match is weak. Clone sizes are given selectively: once, few, many, or a class where the clone is expanded.

D gene	V gene	J gene	clone size	CDR3 protein	CDR3 DNA
TRBD1	TRBV7-9	TRBJ2-7	.	CASSLAQGTGGNYEQYF	TGTGCCAGCAGCTTAGCGCAAGGGACAGGGGGCAACTACGAGCAGTACTTC
.	TRBV11-2	TRBJ2-3	few	CASSLESPTDTQYF	TGTGCCAGCAGCTTGGAATCCCCCACAGATACGCAGTATTTT
TRBD1	TRBV3-1	TRBJ1-1	.	CASSHQGQGGKAFF	TGTGCCAGCAGCCACCAGGGACAGGGGGGAAAAGCTTTCTTT
.	TRBV11-3	TRBJ2-1	.	CASSLEYRSGEQFF	TGTGCCAGCAGCTTAGAATACAGGTCTGGTGAGCAGTTCTTC
.	TRBV20-1	TRBJ2-1	.	CSVPGRGVTYNEQFF	TGCAGTGTACCCGGGCGGGGTGTCACCTACAATGAGCAGTTCTTC
.	TRBV7-9	TRBJ1-3	few	CATLGNTIYF	TGTGCCACCTTGGGAAACACCATATATTTT
.	TRBV2	TRBJ2-1	.	CASSDEAGIYNEQFF	TGTGCCAGCAGTGATGAGGCGGGGATCTACAATGAGCAGTTCTTC
TRBD2	TRBV7-2	TRBJ2-2	many	CASSLVAGKNTGELFF	TGTGCCAGCAGCTTAGTAGCGGGAAAGAACACCGGGGAGCTGTTTTTT
TRBD1	TRBV5-4	TRBJ1-1	.	CASSARTGMNTEAFF	TGTGCCAGCAGCGCTAGGACAGGGATGAACACTGAAGCTTTCTTT
TRBD2	TRBV7-8	TRBJ2-3	many	CASSSMLAGDTDTQYF	TGTGCCAGCAGCTCTATGCTAGCGGGGGACACAGATACGCAGTATTTT
.	TRBV7-2	TRBJ2-5	many	CASSLVPLSQTQYF	TGTGCCAGCAGCTTAGTCCCCCTTTCACAGACCCAGTACTTC
TRBD1	TRBV7-2	TRBJ1-5	few	CASSYTTGENQPQHF	TGTGCCAGCAGCTACACTACAGGGGAGAATCAGCCCCAGCATTTT
.	TRBV20-1	TRBJ1-6	.	CSAHAQEYSPLHF	TGCAGTGCTCATGCTCAGGAGTATTCACCCCTCCACTTT
.	TRBV2	TRBJ2-3	.	CATKEGASTDTQYF	TGTGCCACCAAGGAGGGTGCTAGCACAGATACGCAGTATTTT
TRBD2	TRBV3-1	TRBJ2-3	.	CASSPERTSRNTQYF	TGTGCCAGCAGTCCCGAACGGACTAGCAGAAATACGCAGTATTTT
.	TRBV7-8	TRBJ2-1	.	CASSLYGSMVHNEQFF	TGTGCCAGCAGCTTATATGGTTCTATGGTCCACAATGAGCAGTTCTTC
TRBD2	TRBV5-1	TRBJ2-7	.	CASSQGLAGFYEQYF	TGCGCCAGCAGCCAGGGACTAGCGGGGTTCTACGAGCAGTACTTC
.	TRBV7-2	TRBJ2-5	many	CASSSPARGSGAQYF	TGTGCCAGCAGCTCCCCGGCGAGGGGGTCGGGCGCCCAGTACTTC
TRBD2	TRBV6-2/TRBV6-3	TRBJ2-1	few	CASTHPPLAGKPNEQFF	TGTGCCAGCACCCACCCCCCACTAGCGGGAAAACCCAATGAGCAGTTCTTC
.	TRBV7-8	TRBJ1-4	.	CASRPNRATNEKLFF	TGTGCCAGCAGGCCAAACAGGGCAACTAATGAAAAACTGTTTTTT
TRBD1	TRBV6-1	TRBJ2-3	few	CASSVGTGGTDTQYF	TGTGCCAGCAGTGTAGGGACAGGGGGCACAGATACGCAGTATTTT
.	TRBV7-2	TRBJ1-5	many	CASSPDRYQPQHF	TGTGCCAGCAGCCCCGACAGGTATCAGCCCCAGCATTTT
TRBD2	TRBV28	TRBJ2-1	.	CASGPGRFRGGEQFF	TGTGCCAGCGGACCCGGGAGGTTTAGGGGCGGTGAGCAGTTCTTC
.	TRBV4-1	TRBJ2-5	.	CASSQDGPQETQYF	TGCGCCAGCAGCCAAGATGGCCCTCAAGAGACCCAGTACTTC
TRBD2	TRBV20-1	TRBJ2-7	.	CSARPKGTSGFYEQYF	TGCAGTGCTAGACCCAAGGGGACTAGCGGCTTCTACGAGCAGTACTTC
TRBD1	TRBV6-2/TRBV6-3	TRBJ1-1	.	CASNAGGNTEAFF	TGTGCCAGCAACGCAGGGGGAAACACTGAAGCTTTCTTT
.	TRBV4-1	TRBJ2-1	few	CASRGKNNEQFF	TGCGCCAGCAGGGGTAAGAACAATGAGCAGTTCTTC
.	TRBV18	TRBJ1-3	.	CASSPWDTPLSGNTIYF	TGTGCCAGCTCACCATGGGACACGCCACTCTCTGGAAACACCATATATTTT
.	TRBV7-8	TRBJ2-7	many	CASSLLGGNSYEQYF	TGTGCCAGCAGCTTACTAGGCGGGAACTCCTACGAGCAGTACTTC
TRBD1	TRBV15	TRBJ1-1	once	CATSSYRGFGTEAFF	TGTGCCACCAGCAGTTACAGGGGATTCGGCACTGAAGCTTTCTTT
.	TRBV11-1	TRBJ2-4	.	CASSLGSLAKNIQYF	TGTGCCAGCAGCTTAGGCTCGCTAGCCAAAAACATTCAGTACTTC
TRBD1	TRBV14	TRBJ1-6	.	CASSQSWTGNSPLHF	TGTGCCAGCAGCCAAAGTTGGACAGGGAATTCACCCCTCCACTTT
.	TRBV12-3/TRBV12-4	TRBJ2-5	.	CASSLRHSQFF	TGTGCCAGCAGTTTACGCCACTCCCAATTCTTC
TRBD2	TRBV11-2	TRBJ2-7	.	CASSFGTGLGGGEQYF	TGTGCCAGCAGCTTCGGAACCGGACTAGGCGGCGGCGAGCAGTACTTC
.	TRBV4-1	TRBJ2-7	.	CASSRGPPYEQYF	TGCGCCAGCAGCCGGGGGCCTCCCTACGAGCAGTACTTC
.	TRBV6-2/TRBV6-3	TRBJ1-5	few	CASGRSGGRPQHF	TGTGCCAGCGGACGGTCGGGTGGTCGGCCCCAGCATTTT
TRBD2	TRBV11-2	TRBJ2-1	few	CASSLGLAGRLEQFF	TGTGCCAGCAGCTTAGGACTAGCGGGCAGGTTGGAGCAGTTCTTC
TRBD2	TRBV6-2/TRBV6-3	TRBJ2-7	.	CASGGGTEQYF	TGTGCCAGCGGCGGGGGGACCGAGCAGTACTTC
.	TRBV14	TRBJ2-1	few	CASSRGAYERYNEQFF	TGTGCCAGCAGCCGGGGGGCTTACGAGCGGTACAATGAGCAGTTCTTC
.	TRBV19	TRBJ1-3	few	CASSISGAGNTIYF	TGTGCCAGTAGTATCAGTGGAGCTGGAAACACCATATATTTT
.	TRBV12-3/TRBV12-4	TRBJ2-3	.	CASSLGAGRRGDTQYF	TGTGCCAGCAGTTTAGGGGCCGGCAGGCGGGGAGATACGCAGTATTTT
.	TRBV7-2	TRBJ2-7	.	CASSQGGIEQYF	TGTGCCAGCAGCCAAGGTGGGATCGAGCAGTACTTC
.	TRBV6-6	TRBJ1-1	.	CASSSRHWGDTEAFF	TGTGCCAGCAGTTCCCGACATTGGGGCGACACTGAAGCTTTCTTT
.	TRBV6-5	TRBJ2-2	few	CASSYVGRKDSGELFF	TGTGCCAGCAGTTACGTAGGAAGGAAGGACTCCGGGGAGCTGTTTTTT
TRBD2	TRBV7-2	TRBJ2-5	.	CASTSTGGREETQYF	TGTGCCAGCACCTCGACGGGCGGGAGGGAAGAGACCCAGTACTTC
.	TRBV20-1	TRBJ2-2	.	CSVIIEGSGELFF	TGCAGTGTTATCATCGAGGGCTCCGGGGAGCTGTTTTTT
.	TRBV2	TRBJ1-2	.	CASSATQVRGGYTF	TGTGCCAGCAGTGCAACACAGGTCCGCGGTGGCTACACCTTC
TRBD1	TRBV7-2	TRBJ2-7	many	CASSFGQGAGYEQYF	TGTGCCAGCAGCTTTGGGCAGGGGGCCGGATACGAGCAGTACTTC
TRBD2	TRBV6-2/TRBV6-3	TRBJ2-7	.	CASSYSGGLAGVRAYEQYF	TGTGCCAGCAGTTACTCGGGTGGACTAGCGGGAGTGCGAGCCTACGAGCAGTACTTC
TRBD2	TRBV7-6	TRBJ2-5	few	CASSSPGGGTETQYF	TGTGCCAGCAGCTCACCCGGGGGGGGCACGGAGACCCAGTACTTC
TRBD2	TRBV24-1	TRBJ2-3	once	CATSDSSGRAGDTQYF	TGTGCCACCAGTGATTCTAGCGGGAGGGCCGGGGATACGCAGTATTTT
.	TRBV7-9	TRBJ2-5	few	CASSEIMNGGTQYF	TGTGCCAGCAGCGAGATTATGAACGGTGGGACCCAGTACTTC
.	TRBV6-5	TRBJ1-5	.	CASSSLRAGNQPQHF	TGTGCCAGCAGTTCACTGAGGGCAGGGAATCAGCCCCAGCATTTT
.	TRBV7-9	TRBJ2-7	few	CASSLEQVSEQYF	TGTGCCAGCAGCTTGGAACAGGTCAGCGAGCAGTACTTC